This is a list of T cell receptor beta chains from one sample in a study of chemoradiotherapy in HPV16-positive cancers. Some clones are missing from TCRdb's copy, which holds only in-frame ones; the method was immunoSEQ multiplex PCR. The sample records roughly 34,000 clones, about 85% being singletons. Here the sequenced sample was blood, taken from a patient who underwent chemoradiotherapy. The receptor set was obtained from a human donor with HPV-associated anogenital cancer. The conserved cysteine and the conserved F or W are not part of the CDR3 here.

j_call v_call cdr3_aa
TRBJ1-5 TRBV6-4 ASSAGRNQPQH
TRBJ2-1 TRBV2 ASSASFRAGQF
TRBJ1-2 TRBV29-1 SVETGGSGYT
TRBJ2-5 TRBV5-1 ASSSGLAGAQETQY
TRBJ2-7 TRBV7-9 ASSFAGTFYEQY
TRBJ2-7 TRBV18 ASSPGGGPSSYEQY
TRBJ1-5 TRBV5-8 ASSRLRGVNQPQH
TRBJ1-4 TRBV2 ASSEDRVAEKLF
TRBJ2-7 TRBV27 ASSSPGLEVGQY
TRBJ1-5 TRBV28 ASSLILALQGFNQPQH
TRBJ2-7 TRBV7-2 ASSLDPTFDEQY
TRBJ1-1 TRBV5-6 ASSSPSGPGTEAF
TRBJ1-2 TRBV18 ASSPGDRENYGYT
TRBJ1-5 TRBV6-5 ASSSLTLFNQPQH